This T cell receptor beta chain was obtained from a study of identical twins. Broader study findings: In cord blood, abundant beta clonotypes had fewer insertions; memory showed no trend.

CDR1 is MNHEY, CDR2 SVGAGI, per germline. The J segment lost 3 bases and the V segment lost 4 bases, leaving 5 bases of the junction unmatched. This CDR3 has 15 residues. TCRdb reprocessed the 5' RACE reads via MiXCR and lists one record per CDR3 protein. The sample consists of about 260,000 distinct CDR3 sequences, roughly 7% of them appearing once. In this sample, this clonotype turned up many times. Its antigen is not known. Healthy Caucasian donors formed the entire cohort. The same specimen was also included in a second study, on yellow fever vaccine responses in identical twins. That study adds: Twins' vaccine T cell responses were reported to seem partly convergent and partly personalized.

The specimen was memory (CD45RO+) T cells sorted from blood. V gene TRBV6-5 combines with J gene TRBJ2-2; 7 bases align to TRBD2. This TCR was recovered from a woman aged 18-29 years in good health. CDR3 in DNA: TGTGCCAGCAGTTGGCGGGAGCGTGACACCGGGGAGCTGTTTTTT. This gives the protein CASSWRERDTGELFF.